The present T cell receptor beta chain was sequenced within a study of T cell responses to AZD1222 COVID-19 vaccine. Findings and limits, study-wide: In a largely white British group with more females than males, clonal diversity was possibly underestimated. Dominant CD4 TCR responses targeted spike regions 160-218 and 743-854.

The CDR3 loop spans 14 amino acids. Trimming removed 6 bases from V and 7 bases from J, with 21 bases in between. Germline loops: CDR1 DFQATT, CDR2 SNEGSKA (reference sequence). Repertoires were generated with immunoSEQ multiplex PCR, while TCRdb's copy carries only in-frame clones and drops some. The sample has about 130,000 clones, over 75% seen once. Concerning this clone itself: The antigen remains unidentified.

The sample consisted of peripheral blood, taken 28 days after the second AZD1222 dose. The receptor was derived from an adult who received the AZD1222 COVID-19 vaccine. The V gene is TRBV20-1, the J gene TRBJ1-2; D remains unclear. CDR3 sequence: CSASVNGQKGGYTF. The CDR3 DNA sequence: TGCAGTGCGAGTGTGAACGGGCAGAAAGGTGGCTACACCTTC.